The 28 T cell receptor beta chains below were found in one sample sequenced in a study of cytomegalovirus exposure and HLA in healthy donors. The PCR was carried out with 60 Vbeta primers and 13 Jbeta primers. Clones were read by immunoSEQ multiplex PCR, and TCRdb kept only the in-frame ones, dropping some. Of more than 150,000 clones listed, around three quarters are singletons. Sequenced: PBMCs. The receptors here all came from a boy aged 5-17 years in good health and CMV-seronegative.

The chain couples TRBV7-3 to TRBJ1-1, with D maybe TRBD1 (6 bases). The CDR3 loop spans 15 amino acids. Trimming removed 0 bases at V and 1 base at J, with 9 bases between. Germline loops: CDR1 SGHTA, CDR2 FQGTGA. The CDR3 DNA reads TGTGCCAGCAGCTTAACGGGACACGAGAACACTGAAGCTTTCTTT. The encoded protein is CASSLTGHENTEAFF. Full variable domain (rest looked up from reference TRBV7-3 and TRBJ1-1): GAGVSQTPSNKVTEKGKYVELRCDPISGHTALYWYRQSLGQGPEFLIYFQGTGAADDSGLPNDRFFAVRPEGSVSTLKIQRTERGDSAVYLCASSLTGHENTEAFFGQGTRLTVV.

V usage is TRBV5-4 and J usage is TRBJ1-1; D unclear. The CDR3 is 13 amino acids. V lost 2 bases and J lost 1, with 6 bases in between. In germline, CDR1 is SGHNT, CDR2 YYREEE (reference sequence). CDR3 loop: CASSFGRNTEAFF. CDR3 bases: TGTGCCAGCAGCTTTGGGAGGAACACTGAAGCTTTCTTT.

The chain joins TRBV29-1 to TRBJ1-1; 9 positions match TRBD1. Germline CDR1 and CDR2: SQVTM and ANQGSEA. Trimming cost V 4 bases and J 1 base; bases outside gene matches: 7. This CDR3 is 15 amino acids long. CDR3 sequence: CSVGPQGAENTEAFF. The CDR3 DNA follows: TGCAGCGTTGGCCCACAGGGGGCTGAGAACACTGAAGCTTTCTTT.

The rearrangement joins TRBV11-3 to TRBJ1-1; D is uncertain. Trimming pared 3 bases from V and 5 bases from J, leaving 10 bases between. Germline V gene data show CDR1 as SGHNT and CDR2 as YENEEA. This CDR3 has 13 residues. CDR3 nucleotides: TGTGCCAGCAGCTTGGTGACTGCGACTGAAGCTTTCTTT. This codes for CASSLVTATEAFF.

CDR3 amino acids: CAISESRQPIYNEQFF. CDR3 nucleotides: TGTGCCATCAGTGAGTCGAGACAACCTATTTACAATGAGCAGTTCTTC. This chain links TRBV10-3 with TRBJ2-1; no clear D. This CDR3 comprises 16 residues. The germline V gene encodes CDR1 ENHRY and CDR2 SYGVKD. Trimming took off 0 bases at V and 4 bases at J, with 13 bases between the two ends.

This chain uses TRBV5-1 with TRBJ1-2; 7 bases align to TRBD1. The CDR3 runs to 14 residues. Trimming took 4 bases from V and 2 from J; bases not matched to a gene: 5. The germline V gene has CDR1 SGHRS and CDR2 YFSETQ. The CDR3 sequence is CASSLTGDNYGYTF. In DNA form, the CDR3 reads TGCGCCAGCAGCCTAACAGGGGACAACTATGGCTACACCTTC.

The J gene is TRBJ1-5, the V gene TRBV15; D might be TRBD1 (6 bases). This CDR3 is built from 15 residues. Germline assignment: CDR1 LNHNV and CDR2 YYDKDF (reference sequence). Trimming removed 3 bases at V and 6 bases at J, with 15 bases between. CDR3 region: CATSRGFRGSQPQHF. DNA of the CDR3: TGTGCCACCAGCAGGGGATTCAGGGGCTCTCAGCCCCAGCATTTT.

The genes are TRBV12-5 and TRBJ1-5; D is possibly TRBD1 (6 bases). Between the trimmed V and J ends, which lost 1 base and 3 bases, there was a span of 19 bases. The CDR3 totals 18 residues. The germline V gene has CDR1 LGHNT and CDR2 FRNRAP. As DNA, the CDR3 is TGTGCTAGTGGTTTGGCGAATTACCGGGACACAGACAATCAGCCCCAGCATTTT. Encoded protein: CASGLANYRDTDNQPQHF.

V gene TRBV10-3 combines with J gene TRBJ1-5; D remains unclear. Germline V lookup: CDR1 ENHRY, CDR2 SYGVKD. Trimming shortened V by 5 bases and J by 1 base, and 9 bases separated the two germline ends. The CDR3 length is 14 residues. The CDR3 protein is CAISRGESNQPQHF. The CDR3 DNA follows: TGTGCCATCAGTCGGGGAGAGAGCAATCAGCCCCAGCATTTT.

The chain employs TRBV18 and TRBJ2-5; D is perhaps TRBD2 (6 bases). Per the germline V gene, CDR1 is KGHSH and CDR2 is LQKENI. V was trimmed by 3 bases and J by 5 bases, leaving 7 bases between them. The CDR3 length is 12 residues. The CDR3 DNA is TGTGCCAGCTCACCGGAGGGGGAGACCCAGTACTTC. Amino acids: CASSPEGETQYF.

This chain links TRBV20-1 with TRBJ1-1; 9 bases align to TRBD1. CDR1 is DFQATT and CDR2 is SNEGSKA in the germline V gene (reference sequence). V lost 6 bases and J lost 10; bases outside the gene matches: 6. The CDR3 is made up of 11 amino acids. The CDR3 loop reads CSAWDRERAFF. Written as DNA, the CDR3 is TGCAGTGCCTGGGACAGGGAACGAGCTTTCTTT.

The gene calls are TRBV27 and TRBJ2-7, with TRBD1 matching over 8 bases. This CDR3 is built from 14 residues. Germline V lookup: CDR1 MNHEY, CDR2 SMNVEV (reference sequence). With V trimmed by 2 bases and J by 4 bases, 4 bases remained unmatched. The CDR3 bases are TGTGCCAGCAGTTTAATAACAGGGGGGTACGAGCAGTACTTC. It encodes CASSLITGGYEQYF.

The J gene is TRBJ2-1, the V gene TRBV4-3; 7 bases map to TRBD2. After removal of 0 bases from V and 4 bases from J, the junction contained 9 bases not matched to a gene. Germline V gene data show CDR1 as LGHNA and CDR2 as YSLEER. There are 17 residues in the CDR3. The CDR3 protein is CASSQDRGTGGYNEQFF. CDR3 coding DNA: TGCGCCAGCAGCCAAGATCGAGGGACGGGGGGTTACAATGAGCAGTTCTTC.

The V call is TRBV18, the J call TRBJ1-1; D is unclear. V lost 2 bases and J 1 base, leaving 8 bases between the germline ends. From germline, CDR1 is KGHSH and CDR2 LQKENI. CDR3 length: 14 amino acids. The CDR3 bases are TGTGCCAGCTCACCAGAGACACCGAACACTGAAGCTTTCTTT. It specifies CASSPETPNTEAFF.

The chain joins TRBV11-3 to TRBJ1-2, with D perhaps matching TRBD1 (5 bases). This CDR3 region has 14 residues. The V end was cut by 1 base, the J end by 6 bases, with 12 bases between. Germline assignment: CDR1 SGHNT and CDR2 YENEEA. CDR3 DNA: TGTGCCAGCAGCTTAGGGGGGGAAAGGCATGGCTACACCTTC. Its protein product is CASSLGGERHGYTF.

This clone was seen only once. The chain has TRBV6-5 and TRBJ1-5; 9 bases match TRBD1. Per germline, CDR1 MNHEY and CDR2 SVGAGI. Unmatched junction bases numbered 3, after V lost 4 bases and J lost 5 bases. This CDR3 is 14 amino acids long. The CDR3 DNA reads as TGTGCCAGCAGTTTGACAGGGGGGTATCAGCCCCAGCATTTT. This encodes CASSLTGGYQPQHF.

The J gene is TRBJ1-6, the V gene TRBV18, with D unclear. Germline CDR1 reads KGHSH; CDR2 reads LQKENI. The ends were cut back, 3 bases at V and 10 bases at J, with 13 bases in the middle. CDR3 length: 14 residues. In DNA, the CDR3 is TGTGCCAGCTCACCTTACGGGGAAGACTCACCCCTCCACTTT. It is translated as CASSPYGEDSPLHF.

The gene calls are TRBV2 and TRBJ2-4; D is possibly TRBD2 (6 bases). The CDR3 has 12 residues. Germline CDR1 and CDR2: SNHLY and FYNNEI. With 7 bases removed from V and 7 bases from J, the gap between germline ends came to 11 bases. In DNA form, the CDR3 reads TGTGCCAGCATCGGGACTCCGAACATTCAGTACTTC. Protein product: CASIGTPNIQYF.

The chain couples TRBV18 to TRBJ1-2, with TRBD1 matching over 8 bases. The V segment lost 4 bases and the J segment 10 bases; nucleotides outside the gene matches: 8. Germline V lookup: CDR1 KGHSH, CDR2 LQKENI. This CDR3 is built from 13 residues. Here the CDR3 reads CASSQPGQGDYTF. CDR3 DNA: TGTGCCAGCTCACAGCCAGGACAGGGTGACTACACCTTC.

The chain recombines TRBV7-6 with TRBJ2-2; TRBD1 is a possible D gene (6 bases). The CDR3 has 19 residues. The V end lost 5 bases, the J end lost 0 bases, and 22 bases lay between the germline ends. CDR1 is SGHVS and CDR2 is FNYEAQ in the germline V gene. As DNA, the CDR3 is TGTGCCAGCAGCCCAGCCACGGGACAAACAACGTCGAACACCGGGGAGCTGTTTTTT. Amino acid sequence: CASSPATGQTTSNTGELFF.

V and J are TRBV5-4 and TRBJ2-3; TRBD2 is a possible D gene (6 bases). The CDR3 is 13 amino acids. Per the germline V gene, CDR1 is SGHNT and CDR2 is YYREEE (reference sequence). V was pared by 4 bases and J by 2 bases, with 8 bases between. The CDR3 coding sequence is TGTGCCAGCAGCACGGGACTCACAGATACGCAGTATTTT. It codes for CASSTGLTDTQYF.

This chain joins TRBV7-3 and TRBJ2-7; 8 nucleotides align to TRBD2. The germline CDR1 and CDR2 sequences are SGHTA and FQGTGA. Trimming at V came to 2 bases and at J to 3 bases, leaving 6 bases not matched to a gene. The CDR3 totals 15 residues. CDR3 protein: CASSLGAGGHYEQYF. As DNA, the CDR3 is TGTGCCAGCAGCTTAGGGGCGGGGGGACACTACGAGCAGTACTTC.

The V and J genes are TRBV6-5 and TRBJ1-2; 7 positions agree with TRBD1. This CDR3 region has 12 residues. Germline V gene lookup returns CDR1 MNHEY and CDR2 SVGAGI. V dropped 5 bases and J dropped 13; count of bases not matched to a gene: 10. DNA of the CDR3: TGTGCCAGCAGTCCCACAGAAGGGGGCGCCACCTTC. As protein: CASSPTEGGATF.

The rearrangement joins TRBV14 to TRBJ2-1; the match to TRBD2 covers 11 bases. J gave up 5 bases and V 4 bases, and 4 bases lay outside the gene matches. Germline V lookup: CDR1 SGHDN, CDR2 FVKESK. The CDR3 runs 15 residues. The CDR3 protein is CASSRASGGNNEQFF. CDR3 in DNA: TGTGCCAGCAGCCGGGCTAGCGGGGGGAACAATGAGCAGTTCTTC.

CDR3 region: CASSQQGDTEAFF. In DNA form, the CDR3 reads TGTGCCAGCAGCCAACAGGGGGACACTGAAGCTTTCTTT. The chain is built from TRBV14 and TRBJ1-1, with TRBD1 identical over 7 bases. The CDR3 consists of 13 residues. The germline V gene has CDR1 SGHDN and CDR2 FVKESK. The V and J ends lost 2 bases and 3 bases, in that order; junction bases with no gene match: 0.

This clone was recorded once. The rearrangement joins TRBV7-8 to TRBJ1-5, with D perhaps TRBD1 (6 bases). With 5 bases removed from V and 7 bases from J, the gap between germline ends came to 18 bases. This CDR3 is built from 15 residues. The germline V gene encodes CDR1 SGHVS and CDR2 FQNEAQ. CDR3 in DNA: TGTGCCAGCAGCGCCCGAAGAACAGGGAACCAGCCCCAGCATTTT. It yields the protein CASSARRTGNQPQHF. Filled out from reference TRBV7-8 and TRBJ1-5, the complete variable domain reads GAGVSQSPRYKVAKRGQDVALRCDPISGHVSLFWYQQALGQGPEFLTYFQNEAQLDKSGLPSDRFFAERPEGSVSTLKIQRTQQEDSAVYLCASSARRTGNQPQHFGDGTRLSIL.

V gene TRBV6-1 combines with J gene TRBJ1-5, with unresolved D. The CDR3 loop spans 13 amino acids. Between the trimmed V and J ends, which lost 10 bases and 3 bases, there was a span of 13 bases. CDR1 and CDR2 from the germline V gene are MNHNS and SASEGT. The CDR3 spells CATPEQYNQPQHF. The CDR3 DNA sequence: TGTGCCACCCCCGAACAGTACAATCAGCCCCAGCATTTT.

The chain employs TRBV7-9 and TRBJ2-1; TRBD2 agrees at 7 bases. The junction had 13 bases not matched to a gene; V was cut back by 5 bases and J by 9 bases. The germline V gene encodes CDR1 SEHNR and CDR2 FQNEAQ (reference sequence). CDR3 size: 15 residues. The CDR3 spells CASSPIPGGFGEQFF. CDR3 DNA sequence: TGTGCCAGCAGCCCTATCCCGGGAGGTTTTGGTGAGCAGTTCTTC.